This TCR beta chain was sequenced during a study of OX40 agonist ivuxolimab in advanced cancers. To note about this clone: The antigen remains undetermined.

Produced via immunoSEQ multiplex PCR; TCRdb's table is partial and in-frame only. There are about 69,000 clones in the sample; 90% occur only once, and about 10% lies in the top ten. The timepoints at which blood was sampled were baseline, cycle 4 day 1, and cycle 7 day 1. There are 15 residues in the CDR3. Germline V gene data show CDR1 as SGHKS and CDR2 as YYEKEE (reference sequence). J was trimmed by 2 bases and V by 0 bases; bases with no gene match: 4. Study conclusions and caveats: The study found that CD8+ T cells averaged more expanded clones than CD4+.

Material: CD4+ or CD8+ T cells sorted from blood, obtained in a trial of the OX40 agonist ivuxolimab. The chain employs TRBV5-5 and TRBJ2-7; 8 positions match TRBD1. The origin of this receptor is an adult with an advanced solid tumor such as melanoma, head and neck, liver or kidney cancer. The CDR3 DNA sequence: TGTGCCAGCAGCTTGGAGGGACAGGCCGCCTACGAGCAGTACTTC. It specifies CASSLEGQAAYEQYF. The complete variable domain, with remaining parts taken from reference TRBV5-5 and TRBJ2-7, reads DAGVTQSPTHLIKTRGQQVTLRCSPISGHKSVSWYQQVLGQGPQFIFQYYEKEERGRGNFPDRFSARQFPNYSSELNVNALLLGDSALYLCASSLEGQAAYEQYFGPGTRLTVT.